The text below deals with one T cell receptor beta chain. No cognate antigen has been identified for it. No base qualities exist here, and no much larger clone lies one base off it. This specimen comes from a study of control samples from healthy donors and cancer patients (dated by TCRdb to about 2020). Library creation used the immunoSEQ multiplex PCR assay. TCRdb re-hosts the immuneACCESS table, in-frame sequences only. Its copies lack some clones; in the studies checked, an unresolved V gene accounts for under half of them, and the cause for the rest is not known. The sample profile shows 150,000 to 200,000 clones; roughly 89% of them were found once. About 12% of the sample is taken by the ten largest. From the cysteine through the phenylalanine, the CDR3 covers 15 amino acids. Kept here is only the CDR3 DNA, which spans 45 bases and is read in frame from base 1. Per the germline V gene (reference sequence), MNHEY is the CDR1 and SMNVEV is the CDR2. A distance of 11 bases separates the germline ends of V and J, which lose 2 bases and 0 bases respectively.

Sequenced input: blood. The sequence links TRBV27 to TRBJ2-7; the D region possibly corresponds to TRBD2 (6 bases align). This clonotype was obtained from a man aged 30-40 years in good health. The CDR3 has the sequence CASSLAGSGSYEQYF. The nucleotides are TGTGCCAGCAGTTTAGCGGGGTCCGGCTCCTACGAGCAGTACTTC.